Listed below are T cell receptor beta chains from one sample, sequenced in a study of blood T cell repertoires in COVID-19. TCRdb's table, derived via immunoSEQ multiplex PCR, lists solely in-frame clones and lacks some. This table holds around 18,000 clones, under 85% found once. The sample comprised peripheral blood. These receptors were taken from a man between 70 and 80 years old with COVID-19, enrolled during active disease. CDR3s include the opening cysteine and the closing phenylalanine or tryptophan. D genes are given only for firm matches. Clone size is stated in some rows and not others, as once, few, many or a class when expanded.

.	TRBV15	TRBJ1-6	19	.	TGTGCCACCAGCAGAGCTGAGAGGGTGTCTGGCTCCTATAATTCACCCCTCCACTTT	CATSRAERVSGSYNSPLHF
.	TRBV7-2	TRBJ1-2	13	.	TGTGCCAGCAGCTTAGGAGGAGTTCATGGCTACACCTTC	CASSLGGVHGYTF
.	TRBV19	TRBJ1-5	14	.	TGTGCCAGTAGTGACATAATGGGCAATCAGCCCCAGCATTTT	CASSDIMGNQPQHF
.	TRBV5-5	TRBJ1-5	13	.	TGTGCCAGCAGCTTGGCAGGGGATCAGCCCCAGCATTTT	CASSLAGDQPQHF
TRBD1	TRBV6-2/TRBV6-3	TRBJ1-5	16	.	TGTGCCAGCAGTTGGGACAGGGGACGTAGCAATCAGCCCCAGCATTTT	CASSWDRGRSNQPQHF
.	TRBV6-4	TRBJ1-2	16	.	TGTGCCAGCAGCCAAAAAACCTTTCAGGGATTATATGGCTACACCTTC	CASSQKTFQGLYGYTF
TRBD1	TRBV29-1	TRBJ1-1	16	.	TGCAGCGTCCTTACCTCCGGGACAGGGTACGATACTGAAGCTTTCTTT	CSVLTSGTGYDTEAFF
TRBD2	TRBV28	TRBJ2-3	14	.	TGTGCCAGCAGTTTCCGGGGGGGCCCCGATACGCAGTATTTT	CASSFRGGPDTQYF
TRBD1	TRBV5-1	TRBJ1-3	16	.	TGCGCCAGCAGCTGGGGACAGGGAGGCGCTGGAAACACCATATATTTT	CASSWGQGGAGNTIYF
TRBD1	TRBV29-1	TRBJ2-7	16	.	TGCAGCGTTGCATGGGGATGGGGTCAGGGGGCCAACGAGCAGTACTTC	CSVAWGWGQGANEQYF
.	TRBV19	TRBJ2-5	16	once	TGTGCCAGTAGTATAGATCTCCTAGCAAGCCGGGTGACCCAGTACTTC	CASSIDLLASRVTQYF
.	TRBV29-1	TRBJ2-7	14	once	TGCAGCGTTGAAACCCAGGGTAGCCCCTACGAGCAGTACTTC	CSVETQGSPYEQYF
.	TRBV2	TRBJ1-1	15	.	TGTGCCAGCAGTGAAGCGGAGCATGCGCAGGGATCAGCTTTCTTT	CASSEAEHAQGSAFF
.	TRBV24-1	TRBJ1-2	13	few	TGTGCCACCAGTGGGGACTACCTCTATGGCTACACCTTC	CATSGDYLYGYTF
.	TRBV3-1/TRBV3-2	TRBJ2-7	14	.	TGTGCCAGCAGCCATCCAAGGGGTGGCTACGAGCAGTACTTC	CASSHPRGGYEQYF
.	TRBV5-1	TRBJ2-5	14	.	TGCGCCAGCAGCGAATCAGGTCTCAAAGAGACCCAGTACTTC	CASSESGLKETQYF
.	TRBV4-1	TRBJ1-2	16	.	TGCGCCAGCAGCCAAGGGACCGGAGGGGCGATTTATGGCTACACCTTC	CASSQGTGGAIYGYTF
.	TRBV6-5	TRBJ1-6	13	.	TGTGCCAGCAGCAGGGTAGAGAATTCACCCCTCCACTTT	CASSRVENSPLHF
TRBD2	TRBV19	TRBJ2-1	16	.	TGTGCCAGTAGTATAATCGCTAGCGGAAATTACAATGAGCAGTTCTTC	CASSIIASGNYNEQFF
TRBD1	TRBV10-3	TRBJ1-2	14	.	TGTGCCATCAGTACGGGACAGGGTTTGTATGGCTACACCTTC	CAISTGQGLYGYTF
.	TRBV27	TRBJ1-1	13	.	TGTGCCAGCAGTTTTACAGGGCAGACTGAAGCTTTCTTT	CASSFTGQTEAFF
TRBD1	TRBV19	TRBJ2-1	14	.	TGTGCCAGTAGTGCCCGAGGGCAGGGGGAAAGGCAGTTCTTC	CASSARGQGERQFF
.	TRBV4-1	TRBJ1-4	15	.	TGCGCCAGCAGCTTGCAGAAAGCAACTAATGAAAAACTGTTTTTT	CASSLQKATNEKLFF
.	TRBV19	TRBJ1-1	13	.	TGTGCCAGTAGTGGAGCGGTGAACACTGAAGCTTTCTTT	CASSGAVNTEAFF
.	TRBV19	TRBJ1-1	13	.	TGTGCCAGTAGCGACACTTTGAACACTGAAGCTTTCTTT	CASSDTLNTEAFF
TRBD1	TRBV6-6	TRBJ1-2	16	.	TGTGCCAGCAGTTACGGGTTTGGGACAGGGGGAAATGGCTACACCTTC	CASSYGFGTGGNGYTF
TRBD1	TRBV6-5	TRBJ2-7	14	.	TGTGCCAGCAGCCGGACAGGGCCCACCTACGAGCAGTACTTC	CASSRTGPTYEQYF
.	TRBV15	TRBJ2-7	13	.	TGTGCCACCAGCACTAGAAGCTCCTACGAGCAGTACTTC	CATSTRSSYEQYF
.	TRBV19	TRBJ1-2	16	once	TGTGCCAGTAGTACGGGGACACCCGCCGTTTGGTATGGCTACACCTTC	CASSTGTPAVWYGYTF
TRBD1	TRBV13	TRBJ1-3	18	.	TGTGCCAGCAGCTCCGGGACAGGATTCCGGGGCTCTGGAAACACCATATATTTT	CASSSGTGFRGSGNTIYF
TRBD1	TRBV11-2	TRBJ1-5	15	.	TGTGCCAGCAGACCAACGACAGGGGTTGATGAGCCCCAGCATTTT	CASRPTTGVDEPQHF